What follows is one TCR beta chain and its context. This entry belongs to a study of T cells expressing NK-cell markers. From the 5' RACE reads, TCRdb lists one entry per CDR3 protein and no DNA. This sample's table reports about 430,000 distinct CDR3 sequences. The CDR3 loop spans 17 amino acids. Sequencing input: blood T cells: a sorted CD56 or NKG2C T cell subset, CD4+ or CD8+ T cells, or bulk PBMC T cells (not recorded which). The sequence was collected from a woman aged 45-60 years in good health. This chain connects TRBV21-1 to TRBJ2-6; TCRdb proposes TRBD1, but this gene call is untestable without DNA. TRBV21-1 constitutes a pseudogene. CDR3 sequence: CASTQPDRHSGANVLTF.